This T cell receptor (beta chain) stems from a study of cytomegalovirus exposure and HLA in healthy donors. The study's findings and limits: Later analysis suggested links between common viral pathogens and several top significant clusters. A later analysis linked a missense variant in DCLRE1C to the trimming of TCR beta V and J genes.

About this clone: What it binds is not known.

With 60 Vbeta and 13 Jbeta primers, the PCR was carried out. Sequenced by immunoSEQ multiplex PCR; TCRdb stores in-frame clones only, minus some. This sample carries some 110,000 clones, roughly three quarters of them seen once, and the ten largest clones take 15% to 20%. Germline values: CDR1 SGHNT, CDR2 YENEEA. This CDR3 is built from 13 residues. V lost 3 bases and J lost 3, with 9 bases in between. The sequence derives from a man aged 50 to 60 in good health and CMV-seropositive. The chain couples TRBV11-3 to TRBJ2-7; D not resolved. The source material was PBMCs. The CDR3 sequence: CASSLSSNYEQYF. The DNA of the CDR3 is TGTGCCAGCAGCTTGAGTAGCAACTACGAGCAGTACTTC. Variable domain in full (rest from reference TRBV11-3 and TRBJ2-7): EAGVVQSPRYKIIEKKQPVAFWCNPISGHNTLYWYLQNLGQGPELLIRYENEEAVDDSQLPKDRFSAERLKGVDSTLKIQPAELGDSAVYLCASSLSSNYEQYFGPGTRLTVT.